This TCR beta chain was sequenced in a study of T cells in women clearing cervical HPV infection. Study background: Case blood drawn at lesion detection; control blood after infection cleared. Overall study findings and caveats: TRBV6-7 relative abundance averaged 0.11% in cases and 0.15% to 0.2% in controls. T-cell numbers per sample were unknown and may explain richness differences.

Average input was about 1.2 ug genomic DNA for immunoSEQ TCR beta CDR3 amplification. Profiled with immunoSEQ multiplex PCR; TCRdb holds only in-frame clones, not every one. The specimen's table records under 20,000 clones. Germline V CDR1 and CDR2: MNHEY, SMNVEV (reference sequence). CDR3 length: 12 residues. The junction had 3 bases not matched to a gene; V was cut back by 4 bases and J by 7 bases. A word on this clone: Its antigen remains unknown. The observed sequence ends 3 residues before the CDR3 terminus, with the missing tail filled in from the germline J gene.

The V gene is TRBV27, the J gene TRBJ1-1, with 7 bases aligning to TRBD1. Source material: blood buffy coat. This TCR came from a woman between 18 and 75 years old with a cervical HPV16 infection that either progressed to CIN3+ or cleared (not recorded which). The part of the CDR3 DNA that was read is TGTGCCAGCAGTTCGACAGGGCATGAA. Residues: CASSSTGHE. The whole CDR3 region reads CASSSTGHEAFF.